This paragraph reports one T cell receptor beta chain. Method: immunoSEQ multiplex PCR; TCRdb's copy keeps in-frame clones and lacks some. Of about 83,000 clones listed, roughly 91% are singletons. CDR1 SGHAT and CDR2 FQDESV come from the germline V gene (reference sequence). With 2 bases removed from V and 0 bases from J, the gap between germline ends came to 7 bases. The CDR3 runs 14 residues. This sample was taken from a study of control samples from healthy donors and cancer patients. This chain links TRBV11-1 with TRBJ1-1; no definite D call. This clonotype originated in a man aged 45-65 years in good health. The material sequenced was blood. The CDR3 reads CASSLPGMNTEAFF. For the CDR3, the DNA is TGTGCCAGCAGCTTACCGGGAATGAACACTGAAGCTTTCTTT.